This T cell receptor (beta chain) comes out of a study of T cell clonality in common variable immunodeficiency. Study-level points and caveats: Reportedly, TCR beta sequences from common variable immunodeficiency showed fewer deletions and N-nucleotide insertions.

Both groups were predominantly of Caucasian heritage. Germline CDR1 and CDR2: SGHTA and FQGNSA. Trimming shortened V by 10 bases and J by 6 bases, and 16 bases separated the two germline ends. The CDR3 has 13 residues. In this sample, this clone turned up a few times. The antigen is unknown. The CDR3 goes on 3 residues after the read ends, and that part is filled in from the germline J gene. Sequencing was performed with immunoSEQ multiplex PCR; in TCRdb, only in-frame clones are kept and a portion is missing. This repertoire holds some 21,000 clones, and none appear only once. The chain couples TRBV7-2 to TRBJ2-1; D is undetermined. The sequencing input was peripheral blood mononuclear cells. This TCR came from a human donor with common variable immunodeficiency. CDR3 loop: CANNNPPINEQFF. The part of the CDR3 DNA that was read is TGTGCCAACAACAACCCGCCCATCAATGAG.